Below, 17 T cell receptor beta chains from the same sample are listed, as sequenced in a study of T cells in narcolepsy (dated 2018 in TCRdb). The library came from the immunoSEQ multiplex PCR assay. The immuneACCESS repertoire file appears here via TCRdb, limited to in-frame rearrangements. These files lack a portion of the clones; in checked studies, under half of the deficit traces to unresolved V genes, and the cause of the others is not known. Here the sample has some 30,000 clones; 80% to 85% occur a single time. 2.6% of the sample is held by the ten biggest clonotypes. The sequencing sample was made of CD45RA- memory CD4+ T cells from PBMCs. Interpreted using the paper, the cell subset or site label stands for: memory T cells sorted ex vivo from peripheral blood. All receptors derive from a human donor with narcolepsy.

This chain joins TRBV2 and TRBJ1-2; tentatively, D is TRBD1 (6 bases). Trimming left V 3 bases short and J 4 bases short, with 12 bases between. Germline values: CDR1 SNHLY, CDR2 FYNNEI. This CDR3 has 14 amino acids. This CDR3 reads CASSDQGIIYGYTF. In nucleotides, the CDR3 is TGTGCCAGCAGTGACCAGGGGATAATCTATGGCTACACCTTC.

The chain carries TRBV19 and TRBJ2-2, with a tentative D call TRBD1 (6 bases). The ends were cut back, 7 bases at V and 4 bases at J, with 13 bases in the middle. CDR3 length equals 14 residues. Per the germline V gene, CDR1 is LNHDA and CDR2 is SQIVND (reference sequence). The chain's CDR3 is CASIWTVGTGELFF. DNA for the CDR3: TGTGCCAGTATATGGACAGTGGGCACCGGGGAGCTGTTTTTT.

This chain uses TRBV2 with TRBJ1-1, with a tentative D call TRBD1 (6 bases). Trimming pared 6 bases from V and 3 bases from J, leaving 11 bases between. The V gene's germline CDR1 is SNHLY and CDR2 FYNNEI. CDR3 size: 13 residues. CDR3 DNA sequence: TGTGCCAGCAGGCTAAACAGGGACACTGAAGCTTTCTTT. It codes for CASRLNRDTEAFF.

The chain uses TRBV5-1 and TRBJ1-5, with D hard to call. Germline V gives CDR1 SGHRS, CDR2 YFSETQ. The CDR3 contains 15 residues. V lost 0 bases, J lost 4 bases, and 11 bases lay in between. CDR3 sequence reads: CASSLGTPGNQPQHF. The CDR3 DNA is TGCGCCAGCAGCTTGGGGACCCCTGGGAATCAGCCCCAGCATTTT.

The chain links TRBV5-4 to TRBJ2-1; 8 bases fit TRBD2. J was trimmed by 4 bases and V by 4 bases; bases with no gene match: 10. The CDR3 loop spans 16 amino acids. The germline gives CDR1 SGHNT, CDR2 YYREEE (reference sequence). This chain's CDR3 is CASSPPGGEAYNEQFF. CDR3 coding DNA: TGTGCCAGCAGCCCACCCGGGGGGGAAGCGTACAATGAGCAGTTCTTC.

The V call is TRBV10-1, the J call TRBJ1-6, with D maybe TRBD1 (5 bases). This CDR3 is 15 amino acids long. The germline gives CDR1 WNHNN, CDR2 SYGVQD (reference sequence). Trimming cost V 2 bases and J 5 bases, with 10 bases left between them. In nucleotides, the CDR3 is TGCGCCAGCAGTGAGGGGGGACGGAATAATTCACCCCTCCACTTT. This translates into CASSEGGRNNSPLHF.

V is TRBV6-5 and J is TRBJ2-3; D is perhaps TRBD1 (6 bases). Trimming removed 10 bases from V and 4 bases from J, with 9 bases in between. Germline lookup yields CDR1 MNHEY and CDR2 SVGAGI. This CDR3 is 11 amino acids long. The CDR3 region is CATGVSDTQYF. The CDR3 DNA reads TGTGCCACAGGGGTTTCAGATACGCAGTATTTT.

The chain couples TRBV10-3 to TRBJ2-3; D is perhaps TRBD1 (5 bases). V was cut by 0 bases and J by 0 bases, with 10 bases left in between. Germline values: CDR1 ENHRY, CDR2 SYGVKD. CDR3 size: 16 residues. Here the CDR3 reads CAISESTTESTDTQYF. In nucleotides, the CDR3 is TGTGCCATCAGTGAGTCGACGACAGAGAGCACAGATACGCAGTATTTT.

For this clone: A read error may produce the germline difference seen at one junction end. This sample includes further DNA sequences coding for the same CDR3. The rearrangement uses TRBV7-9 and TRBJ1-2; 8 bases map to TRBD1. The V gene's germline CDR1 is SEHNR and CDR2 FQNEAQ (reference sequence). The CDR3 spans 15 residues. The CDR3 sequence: CASSLSTGVGYGYTF. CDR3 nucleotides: TGTGCCAGCAGCTTATCGACAGGGGTAGGCTATGGCTACACCTTT.

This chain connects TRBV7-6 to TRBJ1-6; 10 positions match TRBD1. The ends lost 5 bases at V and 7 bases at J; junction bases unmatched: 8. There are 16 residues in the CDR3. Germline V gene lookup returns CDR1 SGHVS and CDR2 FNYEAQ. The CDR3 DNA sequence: TGTGCCAGCAGCACCGACAGGGGGCGCGGGAATTCACCCCTCCACTTT. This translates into CASSTDRGRGNSPLHF.

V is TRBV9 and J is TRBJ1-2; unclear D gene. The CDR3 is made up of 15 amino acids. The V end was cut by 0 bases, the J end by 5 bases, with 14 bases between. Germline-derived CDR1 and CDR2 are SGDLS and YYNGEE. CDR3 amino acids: CASSVVEGPTYGYTF. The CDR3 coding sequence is TGTGCCAGCAGCGTAGTAGAGGGCCCAACTTATGGCTACACCTTC. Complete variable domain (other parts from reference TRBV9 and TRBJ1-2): DSGVTQTPKHLITATGQRVTLRCSPRSGDLSVYWYQQSLDQGLQFLIQYYNGEERAKGNILERFSAQQFPDLHSELNLSSLELGDSALYFCASSVVEGPTYGYTFGSGTRLTVV.

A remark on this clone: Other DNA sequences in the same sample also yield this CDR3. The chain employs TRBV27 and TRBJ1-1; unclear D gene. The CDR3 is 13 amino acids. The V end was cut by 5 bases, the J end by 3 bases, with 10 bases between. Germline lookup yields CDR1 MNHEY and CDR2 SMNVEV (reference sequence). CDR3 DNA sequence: TGTGCCAGCAGTACGACACAATACACTGAAGCTTTCTTT. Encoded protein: CASSTTQYTEAFF.

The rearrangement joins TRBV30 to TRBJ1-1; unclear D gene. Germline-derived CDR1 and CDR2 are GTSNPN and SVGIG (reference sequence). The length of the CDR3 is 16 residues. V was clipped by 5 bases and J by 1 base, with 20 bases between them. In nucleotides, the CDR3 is TGTGCCTGGTGCCCGGGCCCCCCTAAACCGAACACTGAAGCTTTCTTT. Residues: CAWCPGPPKPNTEAFF.

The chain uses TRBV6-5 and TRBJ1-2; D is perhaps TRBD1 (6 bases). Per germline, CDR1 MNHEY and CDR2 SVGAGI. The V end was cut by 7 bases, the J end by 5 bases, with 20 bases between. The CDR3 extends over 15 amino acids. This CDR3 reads CASTLTGGARYGYTF. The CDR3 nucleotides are TGTGCCAGCACCTTAACGGGGGGGGCCCGGTATGGCTACACCTTC.

The CDR3 DNA follows: TGTGCCAGCAGCCGCCGGACTTCTCAGCCCCAGCATTTT. Its translation is CASSRRTSQPQHF. V and J are TRBV9 and TRBJ1-5; no clear D gene. There are 13 residues in the CDR3. The ends were cut back, 4 bases at V and 6 bases at J, with 11 bases in the middle. The germline gives CDR1 SGDLS, CDR2 YYNGEE. Full variable domain (missing parts from reference TRBV9 and TRBJ1-5): DSGVTQTPKHLITATGQRVTLRCSPRSGDLSVYWYQQSLDQGLQFLIQYYNGEERAKGNILERFSAQQFPDLHSELNLSSLELGDSALYFCASSRRTSQPQHFGDGTRLSIL.

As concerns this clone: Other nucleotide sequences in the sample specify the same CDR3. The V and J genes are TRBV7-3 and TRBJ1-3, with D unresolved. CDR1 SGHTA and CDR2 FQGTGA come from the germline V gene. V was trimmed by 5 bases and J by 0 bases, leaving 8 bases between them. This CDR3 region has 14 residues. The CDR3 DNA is TGTGCCAGCAGCCCTAGCAACTCTGGAAACACCATATATTTT. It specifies CASSPSNSGNTIYF.

CDR3 coding DNA: TGTGCCAGCAGCCGGGACGGGGGAACAGGGGGCTGGGTGGGCAATCAGCCCCAGCATTTT. Its translation: CASSRDGGTGGWVGNQPQHF. The J gene is TRBJ1-5, the V gene TRBV4-2, with 9 bases lining up with TRBD1. The length of the CDR3 is 20 residues. Germline CDR1 LGHNA, CDR2 YNFKEQ. V trimming: 4 bases; J trimming: 2 bases; junction bases outside the gene matches: 18.